This T cell receptor beta chain appears in the sequencing data of a study of shared clonotypes between healthy human individuals. Trimming pared 3 bases from V and 3 bases from J, leaving 13 bases between. Germline lookup yields CDR1 SGHRS and CDR2 YFSETQ. The CDR3 covers 14 residues. The table lists this clone with a few counts. The target antigen is unknown. Other nucleotide sequences in the sample specify the same CDR3. The protocol was immunoSEQ multiplex PCR, while the TCRdb copy is restricted to in-frame clones and leaves out a portion. Of about 79,000 clones detected, roughly three fifths appear once; the ten largest clones hold about 51%. Regarding the study as a whole: Compared with memory subsets, naive subsets generally had larger estimated richness. It was observed that 5% to 6% of naive CD4 clonotypes were shared across a few donors.

The chain has TRBV5-1 and TRBJ2-7; D is ambiguous. The TCR originated in a man aged 30 to 39 in good health. The source material was memory CD8+ T cells sorted from blood. Subset denoted: CD45RO+ cells pooled with CCR7-negative TemRA cells. CDR3 region: CASSSRQGNYEQYF. Here the CDR3 DNA reads TGCGCCAGCAGCTCCCGACAAGGTAACTACGAGCAGTACTTC. Based on the CDR3 plus reference TRBV5-1 and TRBJ2-7, the full variable domain is KAGVTQTPRYLIKTRGQQVTLSCSPISGHRSVSWYQQTPGQGLQFLFEYFSETQRNKGNFPGRFSGRQFSNSRSEMNVSTLELGDSALYLCASSSRQGNYEQYFGPGTRLTVT.